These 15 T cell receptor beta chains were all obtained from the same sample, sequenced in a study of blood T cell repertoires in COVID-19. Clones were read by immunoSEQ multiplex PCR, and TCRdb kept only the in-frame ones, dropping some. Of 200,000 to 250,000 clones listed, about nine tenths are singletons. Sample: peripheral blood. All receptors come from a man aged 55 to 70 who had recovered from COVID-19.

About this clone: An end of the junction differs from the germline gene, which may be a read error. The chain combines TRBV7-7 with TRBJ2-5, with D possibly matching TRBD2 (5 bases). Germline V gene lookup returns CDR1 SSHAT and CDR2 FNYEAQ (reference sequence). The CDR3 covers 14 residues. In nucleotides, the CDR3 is TGTGCTAGCAGCCCGATAGCGCGCCAAGAGACCCAGTACTTC. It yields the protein CASSPIARQETQYF.

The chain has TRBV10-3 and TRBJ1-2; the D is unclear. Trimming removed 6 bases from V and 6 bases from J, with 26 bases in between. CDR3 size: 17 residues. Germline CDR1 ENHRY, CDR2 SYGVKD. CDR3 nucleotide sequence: TGTGCCATCAGACCTACCCCCGACTACGGCGGATCCCATGGCTACACCTTC. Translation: CAIRPTPDYGGSHGYTF.

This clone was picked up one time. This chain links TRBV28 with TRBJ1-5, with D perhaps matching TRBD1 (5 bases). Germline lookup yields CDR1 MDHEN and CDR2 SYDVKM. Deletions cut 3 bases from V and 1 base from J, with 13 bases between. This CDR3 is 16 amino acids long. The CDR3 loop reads CASSLGGGVSNQPQHF. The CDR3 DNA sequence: TGTGCCAGCAGTTTGGGGGGAGGGGTAAGCAATCAGCCCCAGCATTTT.

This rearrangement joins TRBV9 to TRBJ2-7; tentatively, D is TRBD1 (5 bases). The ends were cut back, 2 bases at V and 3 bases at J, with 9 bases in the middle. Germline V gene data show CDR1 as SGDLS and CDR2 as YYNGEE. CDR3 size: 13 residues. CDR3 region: CASSVGPVYEQYF. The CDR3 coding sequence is TGTGCCAGCAGCGTGGGGCCGGTCTACGAGCAGTACTTC. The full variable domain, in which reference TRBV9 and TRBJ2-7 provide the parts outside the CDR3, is DSGVTQTPKHLITATGQRVTLRCSPRSGDLSVYWYQQSLDQGLQFLIQYYNGEERAKGNILERFSAQQFPDLHSELNLSSLELGDSALYFCASSVGPVYEQYFGPGTRLTVT.

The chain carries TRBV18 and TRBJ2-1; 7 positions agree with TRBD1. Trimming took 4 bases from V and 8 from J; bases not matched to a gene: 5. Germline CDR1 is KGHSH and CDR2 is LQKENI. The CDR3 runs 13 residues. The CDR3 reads CASSLTQGYEQFF. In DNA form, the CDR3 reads TGTGCCAGCTCACTGACACAGGGGTATGAGCAGTTCTTC.

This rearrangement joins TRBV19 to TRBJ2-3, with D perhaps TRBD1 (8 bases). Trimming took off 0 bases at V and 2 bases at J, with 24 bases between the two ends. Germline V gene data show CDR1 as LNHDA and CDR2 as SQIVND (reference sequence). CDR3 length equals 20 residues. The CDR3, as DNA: TGTGCCAGTAGTATAGAGGGCAGGGGGCGCAGAGCGGGACCCACAGATACGCAGTATTTT. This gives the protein CASSIEGRGRRAGPTDTQYF.

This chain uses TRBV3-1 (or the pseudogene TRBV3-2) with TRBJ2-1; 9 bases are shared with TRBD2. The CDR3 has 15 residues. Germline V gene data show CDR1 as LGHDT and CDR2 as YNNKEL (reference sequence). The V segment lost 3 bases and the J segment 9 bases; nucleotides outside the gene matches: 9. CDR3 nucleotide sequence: TGTGCCAGCAGCCAGGCACGCGGGGGGGCATCTGAGCAGTTCTTC. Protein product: CASSQARGGASEQFF.

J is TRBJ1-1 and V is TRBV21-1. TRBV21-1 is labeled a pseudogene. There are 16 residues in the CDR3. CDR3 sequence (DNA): TGTGCCAGCAGCAAAGCGGCGGGGGCAGGGGACACTGAAGCTTTCTTT. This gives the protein CASSKAAGAGDTEAFF.

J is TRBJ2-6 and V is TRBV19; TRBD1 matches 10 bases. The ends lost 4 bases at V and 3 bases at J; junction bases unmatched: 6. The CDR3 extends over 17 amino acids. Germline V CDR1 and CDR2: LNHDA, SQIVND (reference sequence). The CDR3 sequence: CASSKRTGGSGANVLTF. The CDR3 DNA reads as TGTGCCAGTAGTAAAAGGACAGGGGGTAGTGGGGCCAACGTCCTGACTTTC. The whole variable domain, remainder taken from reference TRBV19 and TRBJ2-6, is DGGITQSPKYLFRKEGQNVTLSCEQNLNHDAMYWYRQDPGQGLRLIYYSQIVNDFQKGDIAEGYSVSREKKESFPLTVTSAQKNPTAFYLCASSKRTGGSGANVLTFGAGSRLTVL.

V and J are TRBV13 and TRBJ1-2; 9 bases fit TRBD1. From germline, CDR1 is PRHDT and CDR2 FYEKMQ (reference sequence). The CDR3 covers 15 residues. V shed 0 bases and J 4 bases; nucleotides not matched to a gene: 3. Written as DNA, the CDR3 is TGTGCCAGCAGCTTAGGCCGGGACAGGGCCTATGGCTACACCTTC. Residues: CASSLGRDRAYGYTF.

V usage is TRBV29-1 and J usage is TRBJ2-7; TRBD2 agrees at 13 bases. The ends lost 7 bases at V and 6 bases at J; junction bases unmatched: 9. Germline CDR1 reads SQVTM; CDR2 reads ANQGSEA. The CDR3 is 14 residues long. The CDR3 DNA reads TGCAGCGCAGGACTAGCGGGGGCCCTGGGCGAGCAGTACTTC. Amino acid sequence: CSAGLAGALGEQYF.

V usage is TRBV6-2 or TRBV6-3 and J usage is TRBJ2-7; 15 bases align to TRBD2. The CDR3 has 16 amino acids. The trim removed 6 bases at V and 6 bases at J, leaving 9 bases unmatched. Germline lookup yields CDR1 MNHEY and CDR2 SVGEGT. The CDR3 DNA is TGTGCCAGCAGCCCACAAAGGACTAGCGGGAGGGCCGAGCAGTACTTC. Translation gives CASSPQRTSGRAEQYF.

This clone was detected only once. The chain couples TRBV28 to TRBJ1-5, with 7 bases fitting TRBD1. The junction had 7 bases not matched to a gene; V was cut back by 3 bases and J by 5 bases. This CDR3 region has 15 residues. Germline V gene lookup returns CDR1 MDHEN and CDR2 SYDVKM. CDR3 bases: TGTGCCAGCAGTTTCTCCGACAGGGAGCATCAGCCCCAGCATTTT. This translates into CASSFSDREHQPQHF.

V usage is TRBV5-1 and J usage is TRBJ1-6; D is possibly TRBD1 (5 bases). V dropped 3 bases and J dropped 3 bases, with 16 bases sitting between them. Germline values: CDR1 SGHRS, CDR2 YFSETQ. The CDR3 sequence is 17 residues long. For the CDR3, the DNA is TGCGCCAGCAGCTCCGGAACGGGGGGGGACTATAATTCACCCCTCCACTTT. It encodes CASSSGTGGDYNSPLHF.

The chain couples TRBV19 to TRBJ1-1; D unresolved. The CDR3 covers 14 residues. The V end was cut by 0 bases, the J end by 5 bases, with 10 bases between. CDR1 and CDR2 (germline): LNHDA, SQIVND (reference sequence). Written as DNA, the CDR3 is TGTGCCAGTAGTATAGAAAAACGAGGTACTGAAGCTTTCTTT. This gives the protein CASSIEKRGTEAFF. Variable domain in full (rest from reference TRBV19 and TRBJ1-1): DGGITQSPKYLFRKEGQNVTLSCEQNLNHDAMYWYRQDPGQGLRLIYYSQIVNDFQKGDIAEGYSVSREKKESFPLTVTSAQKNPTAFYLCASSIEKRGTEAFFGQGTRLTVV.